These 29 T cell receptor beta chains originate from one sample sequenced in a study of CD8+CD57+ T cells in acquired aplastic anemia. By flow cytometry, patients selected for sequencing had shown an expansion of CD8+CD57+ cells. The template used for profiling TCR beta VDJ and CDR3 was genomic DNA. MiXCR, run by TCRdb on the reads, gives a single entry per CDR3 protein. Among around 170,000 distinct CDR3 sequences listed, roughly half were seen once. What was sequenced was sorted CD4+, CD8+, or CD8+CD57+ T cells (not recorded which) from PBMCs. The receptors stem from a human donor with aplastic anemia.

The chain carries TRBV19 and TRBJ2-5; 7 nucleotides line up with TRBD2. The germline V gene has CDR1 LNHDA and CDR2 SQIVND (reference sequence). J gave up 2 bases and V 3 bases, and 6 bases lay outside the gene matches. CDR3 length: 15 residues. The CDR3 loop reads CASSMAGVGQETQYF. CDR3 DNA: TGTGCCAGTAGTATGGCGGGAGTAGGGCAAGAGACCCAGTACTTC.

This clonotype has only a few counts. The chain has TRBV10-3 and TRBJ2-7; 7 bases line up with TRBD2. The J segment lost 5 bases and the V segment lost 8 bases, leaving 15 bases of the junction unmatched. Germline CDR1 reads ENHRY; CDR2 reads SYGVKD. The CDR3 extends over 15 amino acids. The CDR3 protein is CAIRPGGSPENEQYF. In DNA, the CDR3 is TGTGCCATCCGACCGGGGGGATCACCAGAGAACGAGCAGTACTTC.

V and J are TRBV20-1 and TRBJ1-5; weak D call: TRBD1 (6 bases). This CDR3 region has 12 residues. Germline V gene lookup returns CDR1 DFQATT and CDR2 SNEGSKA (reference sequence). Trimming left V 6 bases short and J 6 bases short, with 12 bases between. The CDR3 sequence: CSAHTGSQPQHF. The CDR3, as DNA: TGCAGTGCGCATACAGGGTCTCAGCCCCAGCATTTT.

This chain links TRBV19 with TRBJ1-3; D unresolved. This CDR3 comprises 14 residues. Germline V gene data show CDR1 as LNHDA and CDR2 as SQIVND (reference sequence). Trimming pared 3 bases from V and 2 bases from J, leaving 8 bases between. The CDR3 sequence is CASSIRQPGNTIYF. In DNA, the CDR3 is TGTGCCAGTAGTATTAGGCAGCCTGGAAACACCATATATTTT.

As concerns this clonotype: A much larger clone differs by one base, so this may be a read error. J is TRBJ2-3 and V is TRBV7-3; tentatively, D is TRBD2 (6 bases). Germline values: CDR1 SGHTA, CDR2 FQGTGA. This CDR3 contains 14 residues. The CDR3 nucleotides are TGTGCCAGCAGCATTGGGGGGAGCACAGGTACGCAGTATTTT. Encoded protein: CASSIGGSTGTQYF.

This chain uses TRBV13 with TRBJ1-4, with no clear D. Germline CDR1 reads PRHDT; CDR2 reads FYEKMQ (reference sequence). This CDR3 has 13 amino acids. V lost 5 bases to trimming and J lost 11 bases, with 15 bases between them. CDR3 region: CASSAGAADKLFF. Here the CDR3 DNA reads TGTGCCAGCAGCGCAGGCGCAGCTGACAAACTGTTTTTT.

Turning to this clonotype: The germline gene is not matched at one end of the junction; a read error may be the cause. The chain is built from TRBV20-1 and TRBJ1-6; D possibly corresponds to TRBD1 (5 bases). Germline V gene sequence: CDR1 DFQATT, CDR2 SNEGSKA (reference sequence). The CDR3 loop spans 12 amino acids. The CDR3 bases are TGCAGCGCTAGTACAGGCGCCTCACCCCTCCACTTT. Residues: CSASTGASPLHF.

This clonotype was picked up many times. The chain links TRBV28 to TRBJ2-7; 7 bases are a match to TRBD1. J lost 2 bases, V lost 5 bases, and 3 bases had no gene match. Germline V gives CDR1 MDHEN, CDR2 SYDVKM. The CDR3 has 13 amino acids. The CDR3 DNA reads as TGTGCCAGCAGTATGACAGGGACCTACGAGCAGTACTTC. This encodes CASSMTGTYEQYF.

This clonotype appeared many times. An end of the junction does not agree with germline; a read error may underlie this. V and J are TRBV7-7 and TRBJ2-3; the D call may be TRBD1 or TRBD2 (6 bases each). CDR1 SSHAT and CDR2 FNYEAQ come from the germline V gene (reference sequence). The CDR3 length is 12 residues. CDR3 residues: CASSTEGGTQYF. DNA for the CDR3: TGTGCTAGCAGCACGGAGGGGGGTACGCAGTATTTT.

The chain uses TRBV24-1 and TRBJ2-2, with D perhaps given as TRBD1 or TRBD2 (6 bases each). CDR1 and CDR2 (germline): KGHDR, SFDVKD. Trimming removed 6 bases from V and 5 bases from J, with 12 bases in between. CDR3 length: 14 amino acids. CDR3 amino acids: CATSFRGGTGELFF. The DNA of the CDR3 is TGTGCCACCAGTTTCAGGGGAGGAACCGGGGAGCTGTTTTTT.

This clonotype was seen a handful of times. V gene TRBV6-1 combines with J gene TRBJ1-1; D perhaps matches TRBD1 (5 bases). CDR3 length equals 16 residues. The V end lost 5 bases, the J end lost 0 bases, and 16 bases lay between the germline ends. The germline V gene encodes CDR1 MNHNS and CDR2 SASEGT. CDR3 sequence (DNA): TGTGCCAGCAGTAAATGGGGCCATAGGGTGAACACTGAAGCTTTCTTT. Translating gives CASSKWGHRVNTEAFF.

DNA for the CDR3: TGTGCCAGCAGTGAAGGGGGGGACTTTAACACCGGGGAGCTGTTTTTT. Translating gives CASSEGGDFNTGELFF. The V call is TRBV25-1, the J call TRBJ2-2, with TRBD2 matching 7 bases. Germline values: CDR1 MGHDK, CDR2 SYGVNS. The trim removed 2 bases at V and 2 bases at J, leaving 5 bases unmatched. The CDR3 loop spans 16 amino acids.

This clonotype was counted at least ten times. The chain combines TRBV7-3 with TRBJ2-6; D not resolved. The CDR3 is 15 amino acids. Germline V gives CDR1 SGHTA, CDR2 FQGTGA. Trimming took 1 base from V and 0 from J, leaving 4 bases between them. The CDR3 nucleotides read TGTGCCAGCAGCTTAATCGGCTCTGGGGCCAACGTCCTGACTTTC. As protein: CASSLIGSGANVLTF.

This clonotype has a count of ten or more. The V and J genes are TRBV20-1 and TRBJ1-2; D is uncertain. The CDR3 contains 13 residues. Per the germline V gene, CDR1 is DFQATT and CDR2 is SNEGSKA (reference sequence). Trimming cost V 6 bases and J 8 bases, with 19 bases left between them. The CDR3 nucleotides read TGCAGTGCCGAAACCAGGTCGCGGAGGGGCTACACCTTC. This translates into CSAETRSRRGYTF.

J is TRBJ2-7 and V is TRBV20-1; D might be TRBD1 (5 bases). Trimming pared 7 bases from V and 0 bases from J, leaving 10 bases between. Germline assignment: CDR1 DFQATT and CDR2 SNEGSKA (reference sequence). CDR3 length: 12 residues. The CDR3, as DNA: TGCAGTGTCAGGGTTTCCTCCTACGAGCAGTACTTC. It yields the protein CSVRVSSYEQYF.

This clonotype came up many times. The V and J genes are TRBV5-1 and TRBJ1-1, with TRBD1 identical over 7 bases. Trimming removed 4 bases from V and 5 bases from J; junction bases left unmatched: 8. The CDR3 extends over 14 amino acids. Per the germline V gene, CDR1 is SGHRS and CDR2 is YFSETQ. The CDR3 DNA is TGCGCCAGCAGCCTATTAGGGGGCGCGACTGAAGCTTTCTTT. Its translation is CASSLLGGATEAFF.

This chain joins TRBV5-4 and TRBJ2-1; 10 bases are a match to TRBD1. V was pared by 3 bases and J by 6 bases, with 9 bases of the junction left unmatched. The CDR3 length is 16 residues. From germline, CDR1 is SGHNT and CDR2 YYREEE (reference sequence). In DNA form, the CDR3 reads TGTGCCAGCAGCTGGGGACCGACAGGGGGCTTCAATGAGCAGTTCTTC. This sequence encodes CASSWGPTGGFNEQFF.

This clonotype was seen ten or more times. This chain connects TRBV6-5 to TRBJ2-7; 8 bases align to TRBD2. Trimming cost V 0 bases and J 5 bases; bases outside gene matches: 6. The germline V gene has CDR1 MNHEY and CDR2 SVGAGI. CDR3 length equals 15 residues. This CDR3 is CASSYSSSGSHEQYF. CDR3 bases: TGTGCCAGCAGTTACTCGAGCAGCGGGAGCCACGAGCAGTACTTC.

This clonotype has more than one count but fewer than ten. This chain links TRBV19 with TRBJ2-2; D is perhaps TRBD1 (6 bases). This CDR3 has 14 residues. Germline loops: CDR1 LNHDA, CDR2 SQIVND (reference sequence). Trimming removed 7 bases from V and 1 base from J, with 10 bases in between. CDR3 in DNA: TGTGCCAGTACTAAGACAGGGAACACCGGGGAGCTGTTTTTT. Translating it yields CASTKTGNTGELFF.

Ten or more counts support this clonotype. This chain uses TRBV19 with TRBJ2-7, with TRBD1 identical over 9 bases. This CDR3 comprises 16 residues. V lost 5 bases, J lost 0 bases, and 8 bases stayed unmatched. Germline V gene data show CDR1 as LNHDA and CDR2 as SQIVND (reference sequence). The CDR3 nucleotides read TGTGCCAGTAGTCCCGGGGGACAGGGTGGCTCCTACGAGCAGTACTTC. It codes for CASSPGGQGGSYEQYF.

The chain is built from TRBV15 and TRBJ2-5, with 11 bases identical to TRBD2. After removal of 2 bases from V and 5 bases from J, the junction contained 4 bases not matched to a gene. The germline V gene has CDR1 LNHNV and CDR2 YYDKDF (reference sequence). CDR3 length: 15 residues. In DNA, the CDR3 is TGTGCCACCAGCAGACCCCTAGCGGGAGGCGAGACCCAGTACTTC. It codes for CATSRPLAGGETQYF.

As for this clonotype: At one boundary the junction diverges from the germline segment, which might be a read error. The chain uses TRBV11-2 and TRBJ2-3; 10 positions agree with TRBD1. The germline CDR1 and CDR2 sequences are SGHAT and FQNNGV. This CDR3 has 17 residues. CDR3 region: CASGLDFGTGVTDTQYF. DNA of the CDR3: TGTGCCAGCGGCTTGGATTTCGGGACAGGGGTAACAGATACGCAGTATTTT. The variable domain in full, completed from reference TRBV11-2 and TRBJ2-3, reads EAGVAQSPRYKIIEKRQSVAFWCNPISGHATLYWYQQILGQGPKLLIQFQNNGVVDDSQLPKDRFSAERLKGVDSTLKIQPAKLEDSAVYLCASGLDFGTGVTDTQYFGPGTRLTVL.

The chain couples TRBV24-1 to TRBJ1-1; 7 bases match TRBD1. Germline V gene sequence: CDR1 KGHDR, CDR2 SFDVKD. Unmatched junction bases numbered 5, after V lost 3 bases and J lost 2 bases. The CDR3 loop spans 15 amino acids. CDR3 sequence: CATSDLTGINTEAFF. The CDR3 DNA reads TGTGCCACCAGTGATCTGACAGGGATCAACACTGAAGCTTTCTTT.

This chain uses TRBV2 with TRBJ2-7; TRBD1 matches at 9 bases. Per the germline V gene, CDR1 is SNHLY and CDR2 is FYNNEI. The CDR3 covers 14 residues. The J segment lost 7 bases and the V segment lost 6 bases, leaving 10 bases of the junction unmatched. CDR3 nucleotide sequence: TGTGCCAGCAGCCGTGGGACAGGGCTTGGGGAGCAGTACTTC. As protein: CASSRGTGLGEQYF.

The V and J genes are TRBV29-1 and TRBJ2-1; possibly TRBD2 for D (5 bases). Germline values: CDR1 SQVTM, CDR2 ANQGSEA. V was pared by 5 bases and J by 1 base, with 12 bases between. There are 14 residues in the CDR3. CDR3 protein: CSVRGSGSYNEQFF. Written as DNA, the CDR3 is TGCAGCGTTCGGGGATCGGGGTCCTACAATGAGCAGTTCTTC.

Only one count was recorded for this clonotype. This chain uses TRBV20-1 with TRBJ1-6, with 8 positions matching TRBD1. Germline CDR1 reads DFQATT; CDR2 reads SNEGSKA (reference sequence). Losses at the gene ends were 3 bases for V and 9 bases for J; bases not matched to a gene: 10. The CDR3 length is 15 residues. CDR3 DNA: TGCAGTGCTAGGAGGCAGGGGGCGTTTGGTTCACCCCTCCACTTT. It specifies CSARRQGAFGSPLHF.

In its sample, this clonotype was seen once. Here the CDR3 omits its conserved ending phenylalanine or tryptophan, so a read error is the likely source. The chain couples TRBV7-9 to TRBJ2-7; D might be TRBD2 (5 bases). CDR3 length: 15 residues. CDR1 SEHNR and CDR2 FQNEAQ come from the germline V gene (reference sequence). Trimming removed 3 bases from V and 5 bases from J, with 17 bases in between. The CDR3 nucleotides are TGTGCCAGCAGCTTGGGCCATGGAACGCGGGACGAGCAGTACCTC. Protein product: CASSLGHGTRDEQYL.

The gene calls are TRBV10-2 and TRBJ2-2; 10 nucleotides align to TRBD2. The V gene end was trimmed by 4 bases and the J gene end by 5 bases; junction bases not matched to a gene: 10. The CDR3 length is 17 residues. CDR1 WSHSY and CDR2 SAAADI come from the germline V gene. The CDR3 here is CASSVRTSGNGTGELFF. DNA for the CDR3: TGCGCCAGCAGTGTAAGGACTAGCGGTAACGGGACCGGGGAGCTGTTTTTT.

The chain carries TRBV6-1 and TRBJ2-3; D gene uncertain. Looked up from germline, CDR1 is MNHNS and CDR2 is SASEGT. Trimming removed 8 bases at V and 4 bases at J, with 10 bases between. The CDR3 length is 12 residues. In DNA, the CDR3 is TGTGCCAGCCGTATCGCGTCAGATACGCAGTATTTT. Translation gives CASRIASDTQYF.